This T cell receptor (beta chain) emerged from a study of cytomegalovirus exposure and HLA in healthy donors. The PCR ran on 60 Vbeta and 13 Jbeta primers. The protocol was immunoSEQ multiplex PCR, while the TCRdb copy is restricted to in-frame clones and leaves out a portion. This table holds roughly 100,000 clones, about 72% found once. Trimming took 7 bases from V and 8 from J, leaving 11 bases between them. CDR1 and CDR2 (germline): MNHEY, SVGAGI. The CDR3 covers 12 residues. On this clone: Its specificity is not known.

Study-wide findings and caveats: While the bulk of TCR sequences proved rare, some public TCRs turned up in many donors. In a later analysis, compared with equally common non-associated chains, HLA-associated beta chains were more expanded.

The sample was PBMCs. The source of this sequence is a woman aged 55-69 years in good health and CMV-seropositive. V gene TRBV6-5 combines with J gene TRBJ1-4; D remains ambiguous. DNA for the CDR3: TGTGCCAGCACTAACCCCCCCGAAAAACTGTTTTTT. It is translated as CASTNPPEKLFF.